The 8 T cell receptor beta chains in this list originate from one sample, sequenced in a study of cytomegalovirus exposure and HLA in healthy donors. Use of 60 Vbeta and 13 Jbeta primers characterized the PCR. The method was immunoSEQ multiplex PCR; TCRdb's version includes in-frame clones alone and lacks a portion of them. The data hold about 160,000 clones, with roughly four fifths observed a single time. Sequencing used PBMCs. The receptors shown here come from a woman aged 45-59 years in good health and CMV-seropositive.

This chain connects TRBV6-5 to TRBJ2-3; D call uncertain. This CDR3 has 15 residues. Trimming left V 5 bases short and J 0 bases short, with 12 bases between. Per the germline V gene, CDR1 is MNHEY and CDR2 is SVGAGI. The CDR3 region is CASSRQPSSTDTQYF. The CDR3 bases are TGTGCCAGCAGTAGACAACCGTCTAGCACAGATACGCAGTATTTT.

The chain carries TRBV10-3 and TRBJ2-7; no clear D gene. The ends were cut back, 3 bases at V and 6 bases at J, with 6 bases in the middle. Germline V CDR1 and CDR2: ENHRY, SYGVKD. The CDR3 totals 11 residues. The CDR3 spells CAISEPGEQYF. The DNA for the CDR3 is TGTGCCATCAGTGAACCAGGCGAGCAGTACTTC.

The DNA of the CDR3 is TGTGCTAGTGGTTTGACTACGACAGGGGTAAACAATGAGCAGTTCTTC. Amino acid sequence: CASGLTTTGVNNEQFF. This chain uses TRBV12-5 with TRBJ2-1, with 8 bases lining up with TRBD1. After removal of 2 bases from V and 5 bases from J, the junction contained 8 bases not matched to a gene. The germline CDR1 and CDR2 sequences are LGHNT and FRNRAP. The CDR3 loop spans 16 amino acids.

The genes are TRBV5-5 and TRBJ1-4, with D unresolved. From germline, CDR1 is SGHKS and CDR2 YYEKEE (reference sequence). Trimming took 0 bases from V and 6 from J, leaving 12 bases between them. The CDR3 is made up of 15 amino acids. The CDR3, as DNA: TGTGCCAGCAGCTTGGAGGCCTATGGAGATGAAAAACTGTTTTTT. It codes for CASSLEAYGDEKLFF.

Regarding this clone: Its ends do not fully match the called genes, so a read error is possible. Additional DNA sequences in this sample encode the identical CDR3. The chain combines TRBV6-1 with TRBJ1-6; no clear D. Germline V lookup: CDR1 MNHNS, CDR2 SASEGT. The CDR3 has 12 amino acids. The CDR3 reads CASSVRQTPLHF. The CDR3 DNA sequence: TGCGCCAGCAGTGTGCGGCAGACACCCCTCCACTTT.

The chain recombines TRBV11-2 with TRBJ1-1, with no clear D. The germline V and J ends were trimmed by 1 base and 3 bases, with 9 bases remaining between them. The CDR3 covers 14 residues. CDR1 SGHAT and CDR2 FQNNGV come from the germline V gene. Written as DNA, the CDR3 is TGTGCCAGCAGCTTAGCGGGAGGCTACACTGAAGCTTTCTTT. Its translation is CASSLAGGYTEAFF.

The V gene is TRBV2, the J gene TRBJ1-5, with 8 bases that match TRBD1. J lost 9 bases, V lost 6 bases, and 10 bases had no gene match. Germline loops: CDR1 SNHLY, CDR2 FYNNEI. The length of the CDR3 is 14 residues. The CDR3 nucleotides read TGTGCCAGCAGCCTACAGGGGGTTAGTGTGCCCCAGCATTTT. This gives the protein CASSLQGVSVPQHF.

This clone was recorded a few times. The V call is TRBV7-9, the J call TRBJ2-2, with unresolved D. The CDR3 sequence is 17 residues long. Trimming took 3 bases from V and 0 from J, leaving 14 bases between them. CDR1 and CDR2 (germline): SEHNR, FQNEAQ (reference sequence). This CDR3 is CASSFQEKSANTGELFF. The DNA for the CDR3 is TGTGCCAGCAGCTTTCAAGAGAAATCCGCGAACACCGGGGAGCTGTTTTTT.